A selection of T cell receptor beta chains follows, all from one sample in a study of patients and donors after allogeneic stem cell transplantation. TCRdb called the RT-PCR reads again in MiXCR, with one record for every CDR3 protein. The data show about 110,000 distinct CDR3 sequences, around 36% seen once. Sequences were obtained from blood, either unsorted or a sorted T cell fraction (not recorded which). Source of these receptors: a human donor who was either an allogeneic HSCT recipient or a stem cell or donor lymphocyte infusion donor (not recorded which). It is not recorded whose cells these are; they may come from a transplant donor. Both conserved end residues are part of each CDR3. D genes are given only for firm matches. Expanded clones get a size class; other rows say once, few or many, or leave the size out.

J gene | clone size | V gene | D gene | CDR3 protein | CDR3 DNA
TRBJ2-2 | few | TRBV5-1 | TRBD1 | CASSEGQTNTGELFF | TGCGCCAGCAGCGAGGGACAGACAAACACCGGGGAGCTGTTTTTT
TRBJ2-7 | NA | TRBV6-5 | NA | CASRNGLEQYF | TGTGCCAGCAGAAACGGTCTCGAGCAGTACTTC
TRBJ1-6 | few | TRBV4-3 | NA | CASSQDLTGRIVTLHF | TGCGCCAGCAGCCAAGATCTCACAGGGAGAATTGTCACCCTCCACTTT
TRBJ2-1 | few | TRBV4-2 | NA | CASSQAGGPGDEQFF | TGTGCCAGCAGCCAAGCTGGAGGGCCTGGAGATGAGCAGTTCTTC
TRBJ1-5 | NA | TRBV12-3/TRBV12-4 | TRBD1 | CASRRTGHQPQHF | TGTGCCAGCAGGCGGACAGGACATCAGCCCCAGCATTTT
TRBJ2-6 | NA | TRBV18 | TRBD2 | CASSPLGGNGANVLTF | TGTGCCAGCTCACCACTGGGAGGGAATGGGGCCAACGTCCTGACTTTC
TRBJ2-1 | NA | TRBV20-1 | NA | CSAIGPRELNEQFF | TGCAGTGCTATTGGTCCGCGGGAACTCAATGAGCAGTTCTTC
TRBJ1-2 | many | TRBV20-1 | NA | CSASRLYGYTF | TGCAGTGCTTCACGACTCTATGGCTACACCTTC
TRBJ2-7 | NA | TRBV7-9 | NA | CASSLTHRLPYEQYF | TGTGCCAGCAGCTTAACCCACCGATTGCCCTACGAGCAGTACTTC
TRBJ1-4 | NA | TRBV7-8 | NA | CASSPWDPATNEKLFF | TGTGCCAGCAGCCCGTGGGACCCAGCAACTAATGAAAAACTGTTTTTT
TRBJ2-1 | NA | TRBV29-1 | TRBD2 | CSVGTGRTNEQFF | TGCAGCGTTGGGACCGGGAGGACGAATGAGCAGTTCTTC
TRBJ2-6 | NA | TRBV6-6 | NA | CASSYSKRTSGANVLTF | TGTGCCAGCAGTTACTCGAAGCGGACCTCTGGGGCCAACGTCCTGACTTTC
TRBJ2-2 | NA | TRBV6-2/TRBV6-3 | NA | CASSFGGELFF | TGTGCCAGCAGTTTTGGCGGGGAGCTGTTTTTT
TRBJ1-2 | few | TRBV12-3/TRBV12-4 | NA | CASSFVANYGYTF | TGTGCCAGCAGTTTTGTCGCTAACTATGGCTACACCTTC
TRBJ1-5 | few | TRBV7-2 | NA | CASSTRTGNQPQHF | TGTGCCAGCAGCACTCGGACGGGCAATCAGCCCCAGCATTTT
TRBJ2-3 | NA | TRBV20-1 | NA | CSARRGAPTRTDTQYF | TGCAGTGCTAGGCGCGGGGCCCCCACCCGCACAGATACGCAGTATTTT
TRBJ1-5 | few | TRBV7-2 | NA | CASSFGSNQPQHF | TGTGCCAGCAGCTTTGGAAGCAATCAGCCCCAGCATTTT
TRBJ1-5 | many | TRBV7-9 | NA | CASSYGDSNQPQHF | TGTGCCAGCAGCTACGGGGATAGCAATCAGCCCCAGCATTTT
TRBJ1-6 | few | TRBV12-5 | NA | CASGLDRPHSPLHF | TGTGCTAGTGGTTTGGACAGGCCCCATTCACCCCTCCACTTT
TRBJ2-5 | NA | TRBV12-3/TRBV12-4 | NA | CASSPYARAPQETQYF | TGTGCCAGCAGTCCCTACGCCAGGGCTCCTCAAGAGACCCAGTACTTC
TRBJ1-1 | few | TRBV29-1 | NA | CSASSSGIEAFF | TGCAGCGCCAGCTCCTCCGGTATTGAAGCTTTCTTT
TRBJ2-7 | few | TRBV7-9 | NA | CASSLIDGEQYF | TGTGCCAGCAGCTTAATCGACGGGGAGCAGTACTTC
TRBJ1-1 | few | TRBV7-9 | NA | CASSLEWAEAFF | TGTGCCAGCAGCTTGGAATGGGCTGAAGCTTTCTTT
TRBJ1-4 | few | TRBV12-3/TRBV12-4 | TRBD1 | CASSFLTGAINEKLFF | TGTGCCAGCAGTTTCCTGACAGGGGCGATTAATGAAAAACTGTTTTTT
TRBJ2-3 | NA | TRBV20-1 | NA | CSAPAYTQYF | TGCAGTGCACCGGCTTATACGCAGTATTTT
TRBJ2-1 | once | TRBV6-2/TRBV6-3 | NA | CASSYSKAFNEQFF | TGTGCCAGCAGTTACTCGAAGGCTTTCAATGAGCAGTTCTTC
TRBJ1-5 | NA | TRBV24-1 | NA | CATSDSDRAQHF | TGTGCCACCAGTGATTCAGACCGGGCCCAGCATTTT
TRBJ2-7 | NA | TRBV18 | NA | CASSPRGSPSNEQYF | TGTGCCAGCTCACCACGTGGGAGCCCTAGCAACGAGCAGTACTTC
TRBJ2-3 | few | TRBV12-3/TRBV12-4 | NA | CASSLTVPQYF | TGTGCCAGCAGTCTCACCGTCCCGCAGTATTTT
TRBJ2-1 | few | TRBV6-1 | NA | CASVPIWGNEQFF | TGTGCCAGCGTACCTATCTGGGGAAATGAGCAGTTCTTC
TRBJ2-5 | NA | TRBV7-2 | NA | CASSLAAQTQYF | TGTGCCAGCAGCTTAGCGGCGCAGACCCAGTACTTC
TRBJ1-3 | few | TRBV6-5 | TRBD1 | CASSSDRDTSSNTIYF | TGTGCCAGCAGTTCGGACAGGGATACAAGTTCAAACACCATATATTTT
TRBJ2-7 | NA | TRBV9 | TRBD1 | CASSVEGQGGYEQYF | TGTGCCAGCAGCGTCGAGGGACAGGGAGGATACGAGCAGTACTTC
TRBJ1-2 | many | TRBV12-3/TRBV12-4 | NA | CASSLRQPVPYGYTF | TGTGCCAGCAGTTTAAGGCAGCCAGTCCCTTATGGCTACACCTTC
TRBJ2-3 | NA | TRBV5-1 | NA | CASSLSASASTDTQYF | TGCGCCAGCAGCCTCTCGGCCAGTGCTAGCACAGATACGCAGTATTTT
TRBJ1-5 | NA | TRBV28 | TRBD1 | CATDRVYQPQHF | TGTGCCACAGACAGGGTCTACCAGCCCCAGCATTTT
TRBJ1-1 | few | TRBV27 | NA | CASSLSPAKEAFF | TGTGCCAGCAGTTTATCCCCCGCGAAGGAAGCTTTCTTT
TRBJ1-3 | few | TRBV7-2 | NA | CASSLRTAGNTIYF | TGTGCCAGCAGCTTAAGGACGGCTGGAAACACCATATATTTT
TRBJ1-5 | few | TRBV5-1 | NA | CASSLRFRGNQPQHF | TGCGCCAGCAGCTTAAGATTCAGAGGCAATCAGCCCCAGCATTTT
TRBJ1-1 | few | TRBV24-1 | NA | CATDRFTEAFF | TGTGCCACCGACCGGTTCACTGAAGCTTTCTTT
TRBJ1-1 | once | TRBV9 | NA | CASSASSGKAFF | TGTGCCAGCAGCGCTTCCTCGGGGAAGGCTTTCTTT
TRBJ1-1 | NA | TRBV6-5 | NA | CASIPGGDGPGNTEAFF | TGTGCCAGCATTCCTGGTGGGGACGGCCCGGGGAACACTGAAGCTTTCTTT
TRBJ1-1 | few | TRBV20-1 | NA | CSARDIRGSTEAFF | TGCAGTGCTAGAGATATAAGGGGAAGCACTGAAGCTTTCTTT
TRBJ1-1 | NA | TRBV6-2/TRBV6-3 | TRBD1 | CASSPTGTGNTEAFF | TGTGCCAGCAGCCCGACTGGGACAGGGAACACTGAAGCTTTCTTT
TRBJ1-5 | NA | TRBV10-3 | TRBD1 | CAIRATGGEQPQHF | TGTGCCATACGAGCGACAGGGGGTGAGCAGCCCCAGCATTTT
TRBJ2-7 | once | TRBV7-9 | NA | CASSPRATYEQYF | TGTGCCAGCAGCCCCCGGGCCACCTACGAGCAGTACTTC
TRBJ2-3 | NA | TRBV7-9 | TRBD1 | CASSLLTGGADTQYF | TGTGCCAGCAGCCTACTGACAGGGGGGGCAGATACGCAGTATTTT
TRBJ1-5 | few | TRBV20-1 | TRBD1 | CSARWTGRNQPQHF | TGCAGTGCTAGATGGACAGGTCGCAATCAGCCCCAGCATTTT
TRBJ2-7 | NA | TRBV7-9 | TRBD2 | CASSRTSDEQYF | TGTGCCAGCAGCCGGACTAGCGACGAGCAGTACTTC
TRBJ2-7 | few | TRBV5-1 | TRBD1 | CASSFGTGWLYEQYF | TGCGCCAGCAGCTTCGGGACAGGGTGGCTATACGAGCAGTACTTC
TRBJ2-7 | NA | TRBV7-6 | NA | CASSLGQGLSYEQYF | TGTGCCAGCAGCTTAGGCCAGGGGTTGTCCTACGAGCAGTACTTC
TRBJ2-1 | NA | TRBV20-1 | NA | CSALANAYNEQFF | TGCAGTGCTCTAGCGAATGCCTACAATGAGCAGTTCTTC
TRBJ1-5 | few | TRBV20-1 | NA | CSASVGTYQPQHF | TGCAGTGCTAGTGTCGGGACATATCAGCCCCAGCATTTT
TRBJ2-7 | NA | TRBV29-1 | TRBD1 | CCVGTAYEQYF | TGCTGCGTTGGGACAGCCTACGAGCAGTACTTC
TRBJ2-7 | NA | TRBV27 | NA | CASSQKDGLYEQYF | TGTGCCAGCAGTCAGAAGGACGGGTTGTACGAGCAGTACTTC
TRBJ1-1 | few | TRBV20-1 | TRBD1 | CSARDPRTGGEREAFF | TGCAGTGCTAGAGATCCCCGGACAGGGGGAGAACGAGAAGCTTTCTTT
TRBJ1-1 | NA | TRBV7-2 | NA | CASSLGDRTEAFF | TGTGCCAGCAGCTTAGGGGATAGGACCGAAGCTTTCTTT
TRBJ1-5 | NA | TRBV11-2 | TRBD1 | CASSSGGQPQHF | TGTGCCAGCAGCTCAGGGGGGCAGCCCCAGCATTTT
TRBJ2-7 | NA | TRBV14 | NA | CASSQDLARGPYEQYF | TGTGCCAGCAGCCAAGATCTTGCCAGGGGCCCCTACGAGCAGTACTTC
TRBJ1-2 | NA | TRBV7-2 | NA | CASSSSFYGYTF | TGTGCCAGCAGCTCAAGCTTCTATGGCTACACCTTC